Below, 21 T cell receptor beta chains from the same sample are listed, as sequenced in a study of vaccination and CD4 T cells after COVID-19. With the Oncomine TCR Beta short-read assay, DNA from cultured CD4+ T cells was sequenced. Via MiXCR, TCRdb re-called the PCR reads, giving one row per CDR3 protein. The sample has roughly 16,000 distinct CDR3 sequences, around 55% seen once. Treatment meaning: approximately 11-day PBMC culture with coronavirus spike peptide pools or control peptides (ViraFEST assay). Antigen specificity for these receptors is unknown. Here the sequenced sample was cultured CD4+ T cells from blood, taken after SARS-CoV-2 vaccination. The receptors stem from a human donor with COVID-19.

In its sample, this clonotype was seen a few times. The chain recombines TRBV2 with TRBJ1-6, with 11 bases that match TRBD1. The CDR3 is made up of 16 amino acids. V was pared by 6 bases and J by 8 bases, with 9 bases of the junction left unmatched. Germline values: CDR1 SNHLY, CDR2 FYNNEI. The CDR3 sequence: CASRTDRGRLDSPLHF. CDR3 sequence (DNA): TGTGCCAGCAGGACGGACAGGGGGCGCTTAGATTCACCCCTCCACTTT.

The table lists this clonotype with a few counts. V is TRBV6-1 and J is TRBJ1-1, with D possibly TRBD1 on 5 matching bases. CDR3 length: 14 residues. V lost 4 bases and J lost 1, with 10 bases in between. The germline V gene encodes CDR1 MNHNS and CDR2 SASEGT. Here the CDR3 DNA reads TGTGCCAGCAGTGCTTGGGACGGGAACACTGAAGCTTTCTTT. It yields the protein CASSAWDGNTEAFF.

For this clonotype: The CDR3 does not end in the conserved phenylalanine or tryptophan, so this is likely a read error. The gene calls are TRBV20-1 and TRBJ2-7; 11 bases agree with TRBD2. The CDR3 runs to 16 residues. The trim removed 3 bases at V and 3 bases at J, leaving 10 bases unmatched. The germline V gene encodes CDR1 DFQATT and CDR2 SNEGSKA (reference sequence). The CDR3 loop is CSARPSGGPSHYEQYL. The CDR3 nucleotides read TGCAGTGCTAGGCCTAGCGGGGGGCCTAGCCACTACGAGCAGTACCTC.

This clonotype was seen only a few times. The chain joins TRBV5-4 to TRBJ1-6; weak D call: TRBD1 (6 bases). From germline, CDR1 is SGHNT and CDR2 YYREEE (reference sequence). The CDR3 runs 16 residues. The V end was cut by 6 bases, the J end by 9 bases, with 22 bases between. The CDR3, as DNA: TGTGCCAGCAACTTAAAAGGGGGTACCGGGGGTTCACCCCTCCACTTT. This sequence encodes CASNLKGGTGGSPLHF.

V is TRBV27 and J is TRBJ1-2; D remains ambiguous. Trimming shortened V by 7 bases and J by 1 base, and 7 bases separated the two germline ends. Germline V gene data show CDR1 as MNHEY and CDR2 as SMNVEV (reference sequence). This CDR3 comprises 12 residues. The CDR3 sequence: CASISGNYGYTF. The CDR3 DNA reads TGTGCCAGCATATCGGGTAACTATGGCTACACCTTC.

J is TRBJ2-3 and V is TRBV20-1; the match to TRBD2 covers 10 bases. V gave up 7 bases and J gave up 1 base; unmatched junction bases: 8. This CDR3 is built from 15 residues. Germline CDR1 DFQATT, CDR2 SNEGSKA (reference sequence). CDR3 residues: CSVGGGTSGTDTQYF. CDR3 bases: TGCAGTGTAGGAGGGGGGACTAGCGGCACAGATACGCAGTATTTT.

This rearrangement joins TRBV10-3 to TRBJ2-5, with 13 nucleotides matching TRBD2. Losses at the gene ends were 4 bases for V and 4 bases for J; bases not matched to a gene: 3. From germline, CDR1 is ENHRY and CDR2 SYGVKD. CDR3 size: 15 residues. The CDR3 is CAISGTSGGGETQYF. The CDR3 DNA sequence: TGTGCCATCAGTGGCACTAGCGGGGGGGGAGAGACCCAGTACTTC.

The rearrangement links TRBV5-6 to TRBJ1-6; D is ambiguous. Germline assignment: CDR1 SGHDT and CDR2 YYEEEE. V lost 2 bases, J lost 2 bases, and 5 bases lay in between. CDR3 size: 14 residues. The CDR3: CASSFDPYNSPLHF. The CDR3 region has the DNA TGTGCCAGCAGCTTTGACCCCTATAATTCACCCCTCCACTTT.

This clonotype was recorded only once. The genes are TRBV4-1 and TRBJ2-2; D is unresolved. The CDR3 contains 14 residues. Trimming cost V 0 bases and J 8 bases, with 10 bases left between them. Germline CDR1 is MGHRA and CDR2 is YSYEKL. CDR3 nucleotide sequence: TGCGCCAGCAGCCAAGAACCCCGGGCTGGGGAGCTGTTTTTT. This translates into CASSQEPRAGELFF.

The chain uses TRBV2 and TRBJ1-6; D ambiguous. CDR1 is SNHLY and CDR2 is FYNNEI in the germline V gene. With 1 base removed from V and 0 bases from J, the gap between germline ends came to 4 bases. This CDR3 has 15 amino acids. The CDR3, as DNA: TGTGCCAGCAGTGAAGAATTCTCCTATAATTCACCCCTCCACTTT. It encodes CASSEEFSYNSPLHF.

The rearrangement joins TRBV2 to TRBJ2-5; no definite D call. V was trimmed by 6 bases and J by 4 bases, leaving 9 bases between them. Germline lookup yields CDR1 SNHLY and CDR2 FYNNEI. The CDR3 contains 12 residues. CDR3 bases: TGTGCCAGCAGGGAAAGAGGAGAGACCCAGTACTTC. Its protein is CASRERGETQYF.

The chain carries TRBV10-3 and TRBJ2-1; D is unresolved. The V gene's germline CDR1 is ENHRY and CDR2 SYGVKD. The CDR3 contains 11 residues. V was trimmed by 1 base and J by 10 bases, leaving 5 bases between them. DNA for the CDR3: TGTGCCATCAGTGAGTTGGGAGAGCAGTTCTTC. Its protein is CAISELGEQFF.

The gene calls are TRBV12-3 or TRBV12-4 and TRBJ2-6; D not certain. This CDR3 is built from 14 residues. Deletions cut 5 bases from V and 0 bases from J, with 5 bases between. The CDR3 protein is CASSRNSGANVLTF. CDR3 nucleotides: TGTGCCAGCAGTCGGAACTCTGGGGCCAACGTCCTGACTTTC.

The V and J genes are TRBV2 and TRBJ2-5; either TRBD1 or TRBD2 may fit D (5 bases each). Trimming removed 3 bases at V and 3 bases at J, with 14 bases between. From germline, CDR1 is SNHLY and CDR2 FYNNEI. The CDR3 length is 15 residues. CDR3 in amino acids: CASSDSRGEKETQYF. The CDR3 nucleotides are TGTGCCAGCAGTGATAGCAGAGGGGAGAAAGAGACCCAGTACTTC.

The chain uses TRBV6-2 or TRBV6-3 and TRBJ2-3; 13 bases are shared with TRBD2. V was clipped by 6 bases and J by 1 base; unmatched bases: 7. Germline lookup yields CDR1 MNHEY and CDR2 SVGEGT. This CDR3 comprises 17 residues. CDR3 loop: CASSRTSGGVRTDTQYF. In DNA form, the CDR3 reads TGTGCCAGCAGCCGGACTAGCGGGGGCGTCCGCACAGATACGCAGTATTTT.

The chain links TRBV7-2 to TRBJ2-1; TRBD2 might be the D (6 bases). Trimming took off 6 bases at V and 1 base at J, with 10 bases between the two ends. CDR1 SGHTA and CDR2 FQGNSA come from the germline V gene. This CDR3 is built from 14 residues. This CDR3 reads CASRRDSSYNEQFF. The CDR3 coding sequence is TGTGCCAGCAGGAGGGACTCGTCCTACAATGAGCAGTTCTTC.

The rearrangement joins TRBV7-2 to TRBJ2-7; D may be TRBD2 (5 bases). Germline loops: CDR1 SGHTA, CDR2 FQGNSA. Trimming took 1 base from V and 2 from J, leaving 9 bases between them. This CDR3 comprises 14 residues. CDR3 DNA sequence: TGTGCCAGCAGCTTAGATCTGAGGGCCTACGAGCAGTACTTC. Residues: CASSLDLRAYEQYF.

The sample holds a few counts of this clonotype. The J gene is TRBJ2-5, the V gene TRBV20-1; TRBD2 agrees at 11 bases. The V segment lost 3 bases and the J segment 2 bases; nucleotides outside the gene matches: 8. The CDR3 is made up of 16 amino acids. Looked up from germline, CDR1 is DFQATT and CDR2 is SNEGSKA (reference sequence). CDR3 sequence reads: CSASRLAGGYQETQYF. The CDR3 DNA follows: TGCAGTGCTAGCAGGCTAGCGGGGGGCTATCAAGAGACCCAGTACTTC.

The chain combines TRBV5-6 with TRBJ2-2; D is unresolved. CDR1 and CDR2 from the germline V gene are SGHDT and YYEEEE. The V and J ends lost 1 base and 1 base respectively, with 11 bases between them. This CDR3 is 16 amino acids long. CDR3 amino acids: CASSLSLMMNTGELFF. Here the CDR3 DNA reads TGTGCCAGCAGCTTGAGTCTTATGATGAACACCGGGGAGCTGTTTTTT.

This clonotype has a handful of counts. The genes are TRBV12-3 or TRBV12-4 and TRBJ1-2; 12 nucleotides line up with TRBD1. The CDR3 extends over 16 amino acids. V lost 5 bases to trimming and J lost 7 bases; unmatched junction nucleotides: 11. CDR3 region: CASSTPGGTGGLGYTF. The CDR3 nucleotides read TGTGCCAGCAGTACTCCCGGAGGGACAGGGGGCCTTGGCTACACCTTC.

This clonotype has only one observation. This chain links TRBV7-2 with TRBJ1-6; D is unresolved. V gave up 2 bases and J gave up 7 bases, with 9 bases separating them. The germline V gene has CDR1 SGHTA and CDR2 FQGNSA. CDR3 length equals 14 residues. The CDR3 sequence: CASSLRVHNSPLHF. The CDR3 DNA reads TGTGCCAGCAGCTTAAGGGTCCACAATTCACCCCTCCACTTT.